These 26 T cell receptor beta chains were sequenced from one sample in a study of breast tumors, draining lymph nodes, adjacent tissues (dated by TCRdb to 2016 to 2017). Lymph node samples came from the axillary draining lymph nodes of breast cancer patients. The library was prepared using multiplex PCR. Sequenced using an Illumina HiSeq 2000. TCRdb ran its own pipeline on the public reads, namely fastp trimming at Q25 and MiXCR clone calling, and kept in-frame beta chains. Records with the same CDR3 protein are collapsed into one entry carrying the most frequent genes and DNA. This sample holds about 140,000 distinct CDR3 sequences; less than 35% were observed only once. Together, the top ten hold 2.3% of the sample. The sequenced sample was axillary lymph node tissue. These receptors were obtained from a female donor with breast cancer. Some clones in this sample may be carry-over from other donors' samples.

This clonotype appeared many times. The chain joins TRBV18 to TRBJ1-6; D call uncertain. CDR1 and CDR2 (germline): KGHSH, LQKENI. V lost 2 bases, J lost 8 bases, and 13 bases lay in between. CDR3 length: 15 amino acids. CDR3 sequence (DNA): TGTGCCAGCTCACCAGTCTGGGGAGTTGATTCACCCCTCCACTTT. As protein: CASSPVWGVDSPLHF.

In its sample, this clonotype was seen many times. This may come from a read error, since a much larger clone is one base off. The V gene is TRBV7-3, the J gene TRBJ2-5, with TRBD2 identical over 9 bases. The CDR3 length is 17 residues. Germline V gene data show CDR1 as SGHTA and CDR2 as FQGTGA. CDR3 protein: CASSLFPSGASQEPQYF. DNA for the CDR3: TGTGCCAGCAGCTTATTCCCTAGCGGGGCTAGCCAAGAGCCCCAGTACTTC.

This clonotype has ten or more counts. The chain links TRBV9 to TRBJ2-6; no definite D call. V lost 0 bases and J 0 bases, leaving 13 bases between the germline ends. CDR3 length: 18 residues. Germline V gene sequence: CDR1 SGDLS, CDR2 YYNGEE. CDR3 sequence reads: CASSVVPEFISGANVLTF. CDR3 nucleotide sequence: TGTGCCAGCAGCGTAGTTCCCGAATTTATCTCTGGGGCCAACGTCCTGACTTTC.

A word on this clonotype: The junction departs from the called germline gene at one end, perhaps through a read error. The chain joins TRBV7-2 to TRBJ1-5, with D unclear. Germline CDR1 reads SGHTA; CDR2 reads FQGNSA. The length of the CDR3 is 17 residues. CDR3 protein: CGSSAKSSKRGNQPRHF. CDR3 in DNA: TGTGGCAGCAGCGCTAAAAGTTCCAAAAGAGGCAATCAGCCCCGGCATTTT.

This clonotype was seen ten or more times. The V gene is TRBV30, the J gene TRBJ1-2, with TRBD1 matching over 9 bases. Germline V lookup: CDR1 GTSNPN, CDR2 SVGIG (reference sequence). Trimming cost V 8 bases and J 2 bases; bases outside gene matches: 6. The length of the CDR3 is 13 residues. The CDR3 DNA reads TGTGCCCGTCGGGACAGGGCAAACTATGGCTACACCTTC. Translated, it gives CARRDRANYGYTF.

This clonotype was detected ten times or more. The rearrangement joins TRBV12-3 or TRBV12-4 to TRBJ1-2; TRBD1 matches at 8 bases. This CDR3 is built from 13 residues. The trim removed 4 bases at V and 9 bases at J, leaving 7 bases unmatched. Written as DNA, the CDR3 is TGTGCCAGCAGTTCTGGGACAGGTTTGAGCTACACCTTC. Its translation: CASSSGTGLSYTF.

At least ten counts were recorded for this clonotype. V is TRBV20-1 and J is TRBJ2-3; either TRBD1 or TRBD2 may supply D (6 bases each). V was cut by 4 bases and J by 0 bases, with 14 bases left in between. Per germline, CDR1 DFQATT and CDR2 SNEGSKA (reference sequence). The CDR3 totals 15 residues. Here the CDR3 DNA reads TGCAGTGCTAAACGAGGGGGGACTAGCACAGATACGCAGTATTTT. This translates into CSAKRGGTSTDTQYF.

Note on this clonotype: One end of the junction fails to match germline, which may point to a read error. This rearrangement joins TRBV20-1 to TRBJ2-7, with a weak D call TRBD1 (6 bases). Germline CDR1 reads DFQATT; CDR2 reads SNEGSKA (reference sequence). The CDR3 extends over 15 amino acids. CDR3 protein: CSTRGTGEGSYEQYF. CDR3 bases: TGCAGTACTAGGGGGACGGGTGAGGGATCCTACGAGCAGTACTTC.

Concerning this clonotype: The conserved phenylalanine or tryptophan normally closing the CDR3 is absent here, so this likely arose from a read error. The chain uses TRBV5-1 and TRBJ2-1; the D is unclear. In germline, CDR1 is SGHRS, CDR2 YFSETQ. There are 13 residues in the CDR3. CDR3: CTSSLGNYNDQFC. CDR3 nucleotide sequence: TGCACCAGCAGCTTAGGCAACTACAATGACCAGTTCTGC.

With regard to this clonotype: A much more abundant neighbour one base away suggests this may be a read error. This sequence joins TRBV11-2 and TRBJ2-1; D uncertain. This CDR3 is 13 amino acids long. CDR1 and CDR2 (germline): SGHAT, FQNNGV. The CDR3: CASSLGSYTEQFF. CDR3 bases: TGTGCCAGCAGCTTAGGCTCCTACACTGAGCAGTTCTTC.

In its sample, this clonotype was seen once. The rearrangement uses TRBV20-1 and TRBJ2-1, with D maybe TRBD1 (7 bases). Trimming shortened V by 6 bases and J by 7 bases, and 22 bases separated the two germline ends. Germline V lookup: CDR1 DFQATT, CDR2 SNEGSKA (reference sequence). The CDR3 is 15 amino acids. The CDR3 DNA sequence: TGCAGTGCCGTCAAGGGGGCGGGGTGGGGGAATGAGCAGTTCTTC. This translates into CSAVKGAGWGNEQFF.

This clonotype was counted a few times. A much larger clone sits a single nucleotide away, making a read error possible. The chain couples TRBV6-5 to TRBJ2-6; D call uncertain. The V gene's germline CDR1 is MNHEY and CDR2 SVGAGI. The CDR3 has 11 residues. V was pared by 10 bases and J by 5 bases, with 6 bases between. CDR3 region: CATCRANVLTF. The DNA for the CDR3 is TGTGCCACCTGTCGGGCCAACGTCCTGACTTTC.

As for this clonotype: Its ends do not fully match the called genes, so a read error is possible. The V gene is TRBV20-1, the J gene TRBJ2-3; D not certain. This CDR3 has 15 residues. CDR1 is DFQATT, CDR2 SNEGSKA, per germline (reference sequence). CDR3 nucleotide sequence: TGCAGTGCCAGAGTTACCACCCCCGCCCCAGATACGCAGTATTTT. It specifies CSARVTTPAPDTQYF.

This clonotype was seen repeatedly, ten times or more. This clone may be a read error of a much larger clone one base away. The rearrangement joins TRBV7-2 to TRBJ1-6, with D perhaps matching TRBD1 (5 bases). The CDR3 extends over 13 amino acids. Germline CDR1 SGHTA, CDR2 FQGNSA. Trimming left V 8 bases short and J 8 bases short, with 13 bases between. CDR3 loop: CASGRGRDSPLHF. The CDR3 nucleotides read TGTGCCAGCGGACGGGGGAGAGATTCACCCCTCCACTTT.

This clonotype came up many times. The V call is TRBV20-1, the J call TRBJ1-3; D is undetermined. Trimming left V 4 bases short and J 0 bases short, with 16 bases between. CDR1 and CDR2 (germline): DFQATT, SNEGSKA (reference sequence). CDR3 length equals 16 residues. The CDR3 DNA reads TGCAGTGCTACGGACGTGATCCCACTCTCTGGAAACACCATATATTTT. This translates into CSATDVIPLSGNTIYF.

This clonotype occurred many times. The chain couples TRBV14 to TRBJ2-1, with TRBD2 matching 7 bases. Losses at the gene ends were 1 base for V and 13 bases for J; bases not matched to a gene: 7. Looked up from germline, CDR1 is SGHDN and CDR2 is FVKESK. The CDR3 length is 13 residues. The chain's CDR3 is CASSQVRRESQFF. CDR3 nucleotides: TGTGCCAGCAGCCAAGTCCGGCGGGAGAGCCAGTTCTTC.

In its sample, this clonotype was seen many times. The chain links TRBV18 to TRBJ2-7; D gene ambiguous. V gave up 1 base and J gave up 0 bases, with 4 bases separating them. This CDR3 spans 13 amino acids. Germline CDR1 is KGHSH and CDR2 is LQKENI. CDR3 in amino acids: CASSPRTSYEQYV. The CDR3 bases are TGTGCCAGCTCACCACGGACCTCCTACGAGCAGTACGTC.

This clonotype showed up many times. The rearrangement joins TRBV4-1 to TRBJ2-3, with 11 positions matching TRBD2. CDR1 is MGHRA and CDR2 is YSYEKL in the germline V gene. The length of the CDR3 is 17 residues. V was clipped by 1 base and J by 5 bases; unmatched bases: 8. This CDR3 reads CASSQAWSSGGKDTQYF. For the CDR3, the DNA is TGCGCCAGCAGCCAAGCATGGTCTAGCGGGGGGAAAGATACGCAGTATTTT.

Note on this clonotype: This likely comes from a read error, as the CDR3 has no conserved phenylalanine or tryptophan at its end. The chain uses TRBV2 and TRBJ1-3; 8 bases agree with TRBD1. The CDR3 has 14 amino acids. Germline lookup yields CDR1 SNHLY and CDR2 FYNNEI. Here the CDR3 reads CASATGDPGTTIYS. The CDR3 region has the DNA TGTGCCAGCGCGACAGGGGATCCTGGAACCACCATATATTCT.

This clonotype showed up many times. The chain joins TRBV14 to TRBJ1-2; D call uncertain. V was pared by 4 bases and J by 0 bases, with 12 bases between. The CDR3 spans 15 residues. The germline V gene encodes CDR1 SGHDN and CDR2 FVKESK. The CDR3 loop reads CASSPRGRTNYGYTF. Here the CDR3 DNA reads TGTGCCAGCAGCCCCCGAGGGAGGACTAACTATGGCTACACCTTC.

This clonotype has at least ten counts. CDR3 protein: CASSFAGINTGELFF. In DNA, the CDR3 is TGTGCCAGCAGCTTTGCGGGGATAAACACCGGGGAGCTGTTTTTT. The chain is built from TRBV7-9 and TRBJ2-2, with D possibly matching TRBD2 (6 bases). The CDR3 has 15 residues. Trimming removed 3 bases from V and 2 bases from J, with 10 bases in between. Per the germline V gene, CDR1 is SEHNR and CDR2 is FQNEAQ (reference sequence). Supplemented by reference TRBV7-9 and TRBJ2-2, the full variable domain reads DTGVSQNPRHKITKRGQNVTFRCDPISEHNRLYWYRQTLGQGPEFLTYFQNEAQLEKSRLLSDRFSAERPKGSFSTLEIQRTEQGDSAMYLCASSFAGINTGELFFGEGSRLTVL.

In this sample, this clonotype turned up many times. This chain links TRBV7-9 with TRBJ2-4; unclear D gene. The V gene lost 8 bases and the J gene lost 7 bases, with 9 bases spanning the gap. Germline V gives CDR1 SEHNR, CDR2 FQNEAQ (reference sequence). The CDR3 runs to 11 residues. Here the CDR3 reads CASRLGNIQYF. CDR3 bases: TGTGCCAGCCGCCTGGGGAACATTCAGTACTTC.

This clonotype appeared a few times. CDR3 sequence (DNA): TGTGCCAGCAGCTCTATCGGGGGGGGGATTGGCACTGAAGCTTTCTTT. Protein sequence: CASSSIGGGIGTEAFF. This chain uses TRBV7-2 with TRBJ1-1, with D perhaps TRBD1 (5 bases). The CDR3 is 16 residues long. Germline V gene data show CDR1 as SGHTA and CDR2 as FQGNSA. V was cut by 4 bases and J by 4 bases, with 19 bases left in between. Drawing the rest from reference TRBV7-2 and TRBJ1-1, the complete variable domain is GAGVSQSPSNKVTEKGKDVELRCDPISGHTALYWYRQSLGQGLEFLIYFQGNSAPDKSGLPSDRFSAERTGGSVSTLTIQRTQQEDSAVYLCASSSIGGGIGTEAFFGQGTRLTVV.

V usage is TRBV5-1 and J usage is TRBJ2-7; TRBD1 is a possible D gene (6 bases). Germline lookup yields CDR1 SGHRS and CDR2 YFSETQ. The CDR3 has 14 amino acids. Trimming pared 5 bases from V and 3 bases from J, leaving 15 bases between. CDR3 DNA: TGCGCCAGCAGTTCCATGGGACAAAACTACGAGCAGTACTTC. It translates to CASSSMGQNYEQYF.

This clonotype has at least ten counts. The rearrangement links TRBV7-3 to TRBJ2-5; D gene unclear. Trimming left V 1 base short and J 5 bases short, with 8 bases between. There are 13 residues in the CDR3. Germline V gene lookup returns CDR1 SGHTA and CDR2 FQGTGA. The CDR3: CASSLNFGETQYF. DNA of the CDR3: TGTGCCAGCAGCTTAAACTTTGGGGAGACCCAGTACTTC.

In this sample, this clonotype turned up many times. The V and J genes are TRBV27 and TRBJ2-7, with 10 bases identical to TRBD2. J gave up 2 bases and V 3 bases, and 13 bases lay outside the gene matches. The germline gives CDR1 MNHEY, CDR2 SMNVEV (reference sequence). This CDR3 is 18 amino acids long. The CDR3 sequence: CASSFSVAGGFSTYEQYF. The CDR3 DNA reads TGTGCCAGCAGTTTCAGTGTAGCGGGGGGTTTTTCAACCTACGAGCAGTACTTC.